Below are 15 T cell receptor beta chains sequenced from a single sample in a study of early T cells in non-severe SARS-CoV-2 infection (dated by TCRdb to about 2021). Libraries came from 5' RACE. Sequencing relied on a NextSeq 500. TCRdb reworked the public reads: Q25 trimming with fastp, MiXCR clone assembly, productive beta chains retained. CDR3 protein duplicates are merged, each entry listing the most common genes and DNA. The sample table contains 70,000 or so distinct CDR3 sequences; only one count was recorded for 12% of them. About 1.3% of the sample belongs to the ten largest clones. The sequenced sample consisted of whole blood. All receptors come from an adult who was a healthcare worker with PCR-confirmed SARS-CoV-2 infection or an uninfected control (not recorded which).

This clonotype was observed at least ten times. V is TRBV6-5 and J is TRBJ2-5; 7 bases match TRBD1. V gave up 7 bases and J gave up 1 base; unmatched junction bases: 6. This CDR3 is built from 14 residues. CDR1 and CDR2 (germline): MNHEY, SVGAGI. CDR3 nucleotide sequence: TGTGCCAGCAACTGGGGACAGAGCCAAGAGACCCAGTACTTC. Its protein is CASNWGQSQETQYF.

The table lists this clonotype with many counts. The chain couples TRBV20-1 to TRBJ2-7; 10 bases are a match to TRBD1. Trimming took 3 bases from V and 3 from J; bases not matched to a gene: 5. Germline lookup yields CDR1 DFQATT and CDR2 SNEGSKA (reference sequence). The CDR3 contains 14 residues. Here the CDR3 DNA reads TGCAGTGCTAGGAGACAGGGGGCGCTCTACGAGCAGTACTTC. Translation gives CSARRQGALYEQYF.

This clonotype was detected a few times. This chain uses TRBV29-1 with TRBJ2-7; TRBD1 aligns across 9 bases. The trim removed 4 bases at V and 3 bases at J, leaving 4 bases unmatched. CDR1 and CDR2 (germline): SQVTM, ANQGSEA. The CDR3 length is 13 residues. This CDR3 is CSVGGQGNYEQYF. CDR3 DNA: TGCAGCGTTGGAGGACAGGGGAACTACGAGCAGTACTTC.

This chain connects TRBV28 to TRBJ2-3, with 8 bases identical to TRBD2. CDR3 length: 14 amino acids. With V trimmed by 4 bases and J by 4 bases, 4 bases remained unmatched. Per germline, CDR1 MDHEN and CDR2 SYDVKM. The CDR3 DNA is TGTGCCAGCAGTTCCCGGGGGGGCCCAGATACGCAGTATTTT. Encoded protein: CASSSRGGPDTQYF.

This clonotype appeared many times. CDR3 in amino acids: CASSLDTYHYEQYF. For the CDR3, the DNA is TGTGCCAGCAGCCTCGACACGTACCACTACGAGCAGTACTTC. The chain is built from TRBV12-3 or TRBV12-4 and TRBJ2-7, with D unclear. The CDR3 is 14 amino acids. V was trimmed by 6 bases and J by 3 bases, leaving 15 bases between them.

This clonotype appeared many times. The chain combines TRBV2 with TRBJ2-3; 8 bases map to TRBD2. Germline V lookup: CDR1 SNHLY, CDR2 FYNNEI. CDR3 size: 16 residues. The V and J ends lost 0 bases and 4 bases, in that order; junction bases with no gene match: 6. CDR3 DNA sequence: TGTGCCAGCAGTGAAGCGCGGGGACTAGGTGCAGATACGCAGTATTTT. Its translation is CASSEARGLGADTQYF.

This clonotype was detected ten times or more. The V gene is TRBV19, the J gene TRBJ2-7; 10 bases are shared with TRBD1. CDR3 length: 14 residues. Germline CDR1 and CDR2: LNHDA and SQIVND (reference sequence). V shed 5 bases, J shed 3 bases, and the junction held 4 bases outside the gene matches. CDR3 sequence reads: CASSVRDRGYEQYF. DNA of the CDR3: TGTGCCAGTAGTGTACGGGACAGGGGCTACGAGCAGTACTTC.

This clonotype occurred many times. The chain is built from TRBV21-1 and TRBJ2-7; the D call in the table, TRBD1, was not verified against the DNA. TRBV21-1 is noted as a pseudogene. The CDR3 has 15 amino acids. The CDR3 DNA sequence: TGTGCCAGCAGCCCGAGCGGGGGCGTTGGATACGAGCAGTACTTC. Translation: CASSPSGGVGYEQYF.

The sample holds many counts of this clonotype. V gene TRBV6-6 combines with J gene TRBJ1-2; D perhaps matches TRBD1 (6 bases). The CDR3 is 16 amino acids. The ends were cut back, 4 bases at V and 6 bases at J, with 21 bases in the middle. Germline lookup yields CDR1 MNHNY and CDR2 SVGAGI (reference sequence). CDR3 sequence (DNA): TGTGCCAGCAGTTCCTGGCCGGGGGGGGCAGGTGATGGCTACACCTTC. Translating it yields CASSSWPGGAGDGYTF.

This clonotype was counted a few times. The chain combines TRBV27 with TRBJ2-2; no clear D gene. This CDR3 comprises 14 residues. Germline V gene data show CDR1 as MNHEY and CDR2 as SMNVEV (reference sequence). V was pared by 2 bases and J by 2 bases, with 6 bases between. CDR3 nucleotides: TGTGCCAGCAGTTTACACACAAACACCGGGGAGCTGTTTTTT. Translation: CASSLHTNTGELFF.

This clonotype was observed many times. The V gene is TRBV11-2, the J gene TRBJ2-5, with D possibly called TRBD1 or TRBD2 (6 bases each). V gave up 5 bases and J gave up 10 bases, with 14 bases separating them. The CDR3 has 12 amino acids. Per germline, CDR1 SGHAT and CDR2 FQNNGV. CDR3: CASSIFGGGQYF. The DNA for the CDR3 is TGTGCCAGCAGCATATTCGGAGGGGGCCAGTACTTC.

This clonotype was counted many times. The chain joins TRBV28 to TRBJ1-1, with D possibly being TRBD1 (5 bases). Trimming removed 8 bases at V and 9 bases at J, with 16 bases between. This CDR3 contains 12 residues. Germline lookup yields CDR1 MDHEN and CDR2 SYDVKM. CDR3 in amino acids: CASFQWGTQAFF. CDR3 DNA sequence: TGTGCCAGCTTCCAATGGGGGACTCAAGCTTTCTTT.

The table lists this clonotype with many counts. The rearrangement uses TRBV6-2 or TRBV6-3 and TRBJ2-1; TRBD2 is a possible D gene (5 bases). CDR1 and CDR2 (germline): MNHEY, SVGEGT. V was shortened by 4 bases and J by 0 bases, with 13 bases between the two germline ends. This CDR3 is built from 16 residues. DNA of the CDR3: TGTGCCAGCAGTTCGTTCCGACTAATCTCCTACAATGAGCAGTTCTTC. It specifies CASSSFRLISYNEQFF.

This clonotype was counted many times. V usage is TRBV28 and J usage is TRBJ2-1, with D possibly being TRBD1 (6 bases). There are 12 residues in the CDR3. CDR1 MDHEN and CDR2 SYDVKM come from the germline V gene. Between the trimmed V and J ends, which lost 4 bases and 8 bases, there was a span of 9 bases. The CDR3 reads CASSSAGDEQFF. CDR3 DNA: TGTGCCAGCAGTTCCGCAGGGGATGAGCAGTTCTTC.

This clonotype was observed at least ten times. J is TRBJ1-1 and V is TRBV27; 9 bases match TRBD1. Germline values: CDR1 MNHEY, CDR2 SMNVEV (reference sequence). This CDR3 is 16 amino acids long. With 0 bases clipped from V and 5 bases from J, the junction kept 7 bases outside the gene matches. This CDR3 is CASSLSHRDRETEAFF. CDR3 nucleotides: TGTGCCAGCAGTTTATCCCACCGGGACAGGGAAACTGAAGCTTTCTTT.